This TCR beta chain was recovered during a study of blood T cells in healthy people across ages. Study-wide results and limits: While age rose, TCR beta diversity per million T cells dropped in a roughly linear way. Bulk PBMC profiling left naive and antigen-experienced comparisons inconclusive. Estimates based on one million T cells were treated as lower bounds.

From germline, CDR1 is SGHTA and CDR2 FQGNSA. With 5 bases removed from V and 3 bases from J, the gap between germline ends came to 14 bases. The CDR3 extends over 14 amino acids. Using a J-beta primer mix together with a sample-barcoded 5' primer, a second PCR was run for about 7 to 12 cycles. Tags on each cDNA molecule came from a template-switch adaptor with 12 random nucleotides. Using its own MiXCR run on the 5' RACE reads, TCRdb lists one record per CDR3 protein. In the table there are some 900,000 distinct CDR3 sequences, about 44% of which are singletons. Note on this clonotype: Its antigen remains unknown.

The rearrangement joins TRBV7-2 to TRBJ2-7; the D gene could be TRBD1 or TRBD2 (5 bases each). Material: blood. The receptor was derived from a man aged 30-40 years in good health. The CDR3 DNA reads TGTGCCAGCAGCCGAGGGGAAGCCTACTACGAGCAGTACTTC. Translated: CASSRGEAYYEQYF.